This is a list of T cell receptor beta chains from one sample in a study of technical replicates of blood from several donors. Clones were read by immunoSEQ multiplex PCR, and TCRdb kept only the in-frame ones, dropping some. There are 60,000 to 90,000 clones in the sample; about 92% occur only once, and 0.35% to 0.45% lies in the top ten. Sequencing was carried out using T cells isolated from PBMCs. The receptors derive from a human donor in good health. Each CDR3 is given with its conserved first and last residue. D genes are given only for firm matches. The size field is filled for only some rows; it gives once, few, many or a size class.

D gene,V gene,clone size,J gene,CDR3 protein,CDR3 DNA
TRBD1,TRBV30,few,TRBJ1-1,CAWGDGTGSPEAFF,TGTGCCTGGGGGGATGGGACAGGGAGTCCTGAAGCTTTCTTT
TRBD2,TRBV14,NA,TRBJ2-2,CASSPLLATNTGELFF,TGTGCCAGCAGCCCGTTACTAGCGACGAACACCGGGGAGCTGTTTTTT
NA,TRBV27,NA,TRBJ1-2,CASSAGNYGYTF,TGTGCCAGCAGTGCCGGGAACTATGGCTACACCTTC
NA,TRBV27,NA,TRBJ2-5,CASSYRDGSRETQYF,TGTGCCAGCAGCTACAGGGACGGCAGTAGAGAGACCCAGTACTTC
TRBD1,TRBV2,NA,TRBJ1-5,CASRPGQGANQPQHF,TGTGCCAGCAGGCCGGGACAGGGGGCGAATCAGCCCCAGCATTTT
NA,TRBV5-4,NA,TRBJ2-7,CASSWGRGRDEQYF,TGTGCCAGCAGCTGGGGTAGGGGCCGGGACGAGCAGTACTTC
NA,TRBV7-9,NA,TRBJ1-5,CASSLHSLDNPQHF,TGTGCCAGCAGCTTACACTCCCTGGACAATCCCCAGCATTTT
TRBD2,TRBV14,NA,TRBJ2-7,CASSLFSGSEQYF,TGTGCCAGCAGCCTCTTTAGCGGGAGTGAGCAGTACTTC
TRBD1,TRBV19,NA,TRBJ2-7,CASNLGTAPYEQYF,TGTGCCAGTAACCTGGGGACAGCCCCCTACGAGCAGTACTTC
TRBD2,TRBV4-3,NA,TRBJ2-1,CASSQDLSGLAGVGLIAEQFF,TGCGCCAGCAGCCAAGATCTATCGGGACTAGCGGGAGTAGGCCTCATTGCCGAGCAGTTCTTC
NA,TRBV6-6,NA,TRBJ1-1,CASTTDTEAFF,TGTGCCAGCACCACGGACACTGAAGCTTTCTTT
TRBD2,TRBV15,once,TRBJ2-1,CATSWGLAGGYNEQFF,TGTGCCACCAGCTGGGGACTAGCGGGAGGCTACAATGAGCAGTTCTTC
TRBD1,TRBV2,NA,TRBJ1-1,CASSMGQALEAFF,TGTGCCAGCAGTATGGGACAGGCCCTTGAAGCTTTCTTT
NA,TRBV25-1,NA,TRBJ2-3,CASSELQDTDTQYF,TGTGCCAGCAGTGAATTACAGGACACAGATACGCAGTATTTT
NA,TRBV28,NA,TRBJ2-3,CASSTRGGADTQYF,TGTGCCAGCAGTACCCGTGGGGGGGCCGATACGCAGTATTTT
NA,TRBV10-3,NA,TRBJ1-5,CAIKGVGDNQPQHF,TGTGCCATCAAGGGGGTCGGGGACAATCAGCCCCAGCATTTT
TRBD2,TRBV10-3,NA,TRBJ2-3,CAISESFKGEGGLTDTQYF,TGTGCCATCAGTGAGTCGTTTAAAGGAGAGGGAGGGCTAACAGATACGCAGTATTTT
NA,TRBV25-1,NA,TRBJ2-5,CASSLETQYF,TGTGCCAGCAGTCTAGAGACCCAGTACTTC
NA,TRBV19,NA,TRBJ2-5,CASSIFGGRETQYF,TGTGCCAGTAGTATCTTCGGGGGACGGGAGACCCAGTACTTC
TRBD2,TRBV14,NA,TRBJ2-7,CASSQGTRGSYEQYF,TGTGCCAGCAGCCAGGGGACTAGGGGGAGTTACGAGCAGTACTTC
TRBD1,TRBV28,NA,TRBJ1-1,CASSLPTGSVAFF,TGTGCCAGCAGTTTGCCGACAGGGAGTGTAGCTTTCTTT
TRBD2,TRBV6-4,NA,TRBJ2-7,CASRGLAGAF,TGTGCCAGCAGAGGGCTAGCGGGTGCGTTC
NA,TRBV18,NA,TRBJ1-4,CASSPPTGIATNEKLFF,TGTGCCAGCTCACCACCGACAGGAATCGCAACTAATGAAAAACTGTTTTTT
NA,TRBV7-9,NA,TRBJ2-2,CASPRGPSNTGELFF,TGTGCCAGCCCTCGGGGTCCCTCAAACACCGGGGAGCTGTTTTTT
TRBD1,TRBV11-2,NA,TRBJ1-2,CASSLTGGNYGYTF,TGTGCCAGCAGCCTGACAGGGGGCAACTATGGCTACACCTTC
NA,TRBV21-1,once,TRBJ2-7,CASTTGLLYEQYF,TGTGCCAGCACCACGGGACTATTGTACGAGCAGTACTTC
TRBD2,TRBV2,NA,TRBJ2-2,CASSVAGGLAGELFF,TGTGCCAGCAGTGTTGCGGGAGGGTTGGCCGGGGAGCTGTTTTTT
NA,TRBV5-1,NA,TRBJ1-3,CASSLGGATSPGNTIYF,TGCGCCAGCAGCTTGGGAGGCGCAACCTCTCCCGGAAACACCATATATTTT
TRBD1,TRBV11-2,NA,TRBJ1-3,CASSGGTGTNTIYF,TGTGCCAGCAGCGGCGGGACAGGGACAAACACCATATATTTT
NA,TRBV5-1,NA,TRBJ1-5,CASSLEGAQGQPQHF,TGCGCCAGCAGCTTGGAAGGGGCGCAGGGTCAGCCCCAGCATTTT
TRBD1,TRBV19,NA,TRBJ1-5,CASSTRGQQPQHF,TGTGCCAGTAGTACGAGGGGGCAACAGCCCCAGCATTTT
NA,TRBV10-3,NA,TRBJ1-2,CAISIDRGYGYTF,TGTGCCATCAGCATAGACCGGGGATATGGCTACACCTTC
NA,TRBV28,NA,TRBJ2-7,CASRKSERHSYEQYF,TGTGCCAGCAGAAAATCGGAGCGCCACTCCTACGAGCAGTACTTC
NA,TRBV7-8,NA,TRBJ2-7,CASSSNPSGDSPYPYEQYF,TGTGCCAGCAGCTCCAACCCCTCGGGGGACAGCCCCTATCCCTACGAGCAGTACTTC
TRBD2,TRBV7-9,NA,TRBJ2-7,CASSLSSGSTYEQYF,TGTGCCAGCAGCTTAAGTAGCGGGAGTACCTACGAGCAGTACTTC
NA,TRBV10-3,NA,TRBJ2-1,CAIRGAVHNEQFF,TGTGCCATCCGAGGAGCGGTTCACAATGAGCAGTTCTTC
NA,TRBV14,NA,TRBJ2-7,CASSRGLTQMGLEQYF,TGTGCCAGCAGCCGGGGACTGACTCAAATGGGGCTCGAGCAGTACTTC